A selection of T cell receptor beta chains follows, all from one sample in a study of T cell responses to AZD1222 COVID-19 vaccine. This table comes from immunoSEQ multiplex PCR, and its TCRdb copy is limited to in-frame clones, with some not included. This table has 98,000 or so clones, approximately 86% appearing once. Sequencing used peripheral blood, obtained 28 days after the second dose of the MenACWY control vaccine. These receptors all come from an adult who received the MenACWY meningococcal vaccine as a control. Both conserved end residues are part of each CDR3. Fields, in order: D gene, J gene, V gene, CDR3 protein. A D gene is named only where the DNA matches it firmly.

d_gene: TRBD1; j_gene: TRBJ2-2; v_gene: TRBV4-3; CDR3aa: CASSQVPPGGADGELFF
d_gene: TRBD2; j_gene: TRBJ2-7; v_gene: TRBV5-1; CDR3aa: CASTPGGAHSSYEQYF
d_gene: -; j_gene: TRBJ2-1; v_gene: TRBV3-1/TRBV3-2; CDR3aa: CASSQQQLGGEQFF
d_gene: -; j_gene: TRBJ1-6; v_gene: TRBV7-9; CDR3aa: CASSLGEGRNSPLHF
d_gene: -; j_gene: TRBJ2-2; v_gene: TRBV3-1/TRBV3-2; CDR3aa: CASRAPGELFF
d_gene: TRBD1; j_gene: TRBJ2-5; v_gene: TRBV24-1; CDR3aa: CATSDPTGGGETQYF
d_gene: TRBD1; j_gene: TRBJ2-7; v_gene: TRBV19; CDR3aa: CASSIFAGTGEYEQYF
d_gene: -; j_gene: TRBJ2-3; v_gene: TRBV5-8; CDR3aa: CASSLVQGRDTQYF
d_gene: -; j_gene: TRBJ1-5; v_gene: TRBV29-1; CDR3aa: CSGPRGKRNQPQHF
d_gene: -; j_gene: TRBJ2-7; v_gene: TRBV4-1; CDR3aa: CASSQDRMGPSYEQYF
d_gene: -; j_gene: TRBJ1-3; v_gene: TRBV15; CDR3aa: CATRRGSGNTIYF
d_gene: TRBD2; j_gene: TRBJ2-2; v_gene: TRBV20-1; CDR3aa: CSASVAGGYTGELFF
d_gene: -; j_gene: TRBJ1-6; v_gene: TRBV28; CDR3aa: CASSLIDGWDSPLHF
d_gene: -; j_gene: TRBJ2-1; v_gene: TRBV9; CDR3aa: CASSEEGRSSYNEQFF
d_gene: -; j_gene: TRBJ2-7; v_gene: TRBV6-5; CDR3aa: CASSYGRTYEQYF
d_gene: -; j_gene: TRBJ2-7; v_gene: TRBV6-5; CDR3aa: CASSYRFGTLGYEQYF
d_gene: -; j_gene: TRBJ2-7; v_gene: TRBV7-2; CDR3aa: CASSKAPGQGRDEQYF
d_gene: TRBD1; j_gene: TRBJ1-2; v_gene: TRBV10-3; CDR3aa: CAISESIGGDGYTF
d_gene: -; j_gene: TRBJ1-5; v_gene: TRBV30; CDR3aa: CAWNPPVRDSVGNQPQHF
d_gene: -; j_gene: TRBJ2-1; v_gene: TRBV7-2; CDR3aa: CASSLANVVGNEQFF
d_gene: -; j_gene: TRBJ1-5; v_gene: TRBV7-9; CDR3aa: CASSLDTPPQHF
d_gene: -; j_gene: TRBJ1-6; v_gene: TRBV2; CDR3aa: CASSFRGLNSPLHF
d_gene: -; j_gene: TRBJ1-6; v_gene: TRBV2; CDR3aa: CASSERAGEENSPLHF
d_gene: -; j_gene: TRBJ1-1; v_gene: TRBV7-3; CDR3aa: CASSPTPDRFGAFF
d_gene: -; j_gene: TRBJ2-2; v_gene: TRBV9; CDR3aa: CASSPRGGLNTGELFF
d_gene: TRBD1; j_gene: TRBJ1-2; v_gene: TRBV5-6; CDR3aa: CASSPRDRLIFYGYTF
d_gene: TRBD1; j_gene: TRBJ2-7; v_gene: TRBV5-1; CDR3aa: CASSTTGGYEQYF
d_gene: -; j_gene: TRBJ1-2; v_gene: TRBV19; CDR3aa: CASTMGGLLVGGYTF
d_gene: -; j_gene: TRBJ1-5; v_gene: TRBV12-1; CDR3aa: CASSSFHQPQHF
d_gene: -; j_gene: TRBJ1-1; v_gene: TRBV10-1; CDR3aa: CASSNPPGTGAWSTEAFF
d_gene: -; j_gene: TRBJ1-5; v_gene: TRBV19; CDR3aa: CASSTQGNQPQHF
d_gene: -; j_gene: TRBJ2-7; v_gene: TRBV15; CDR3aa: CATSRPDGSYEQYF
d_gene: TRBD1; j_gene: TRBJ1-2; v_gene: TRBV5-8; CDR3aa: CASSLDRGRNGYTF
d_gene: -; j_gene: TRBJ1-4; v_gene: TRBV24-1; CDR3aa: CATSDGRGGNEKLFF
d_gene: -; j_gene: TRBJ1-3; v_gene: TRBV9; CDR3aa: CASSVSDSSGNTIYF
d_gene: -; j_gene: TRBJ2-7; v_gene: TRBV15; CDR3aa: CATSRYGSSYEQYF
d_gene: TRBD1; j_gene: TRBJ1-5; v_gene: TRBV2; CDR3aa: CASSADRGGDQPQHF
d_gene: -; j_gene: TRBJ2-3; v_gene: TRBV13; CDR3aa: CASSSQGLMGTDTQYF
d_gene: -; j_gene: TRBJ1-4; v_gene: TRBV3-1/TRBV3-2; CDR3aa: CASSQGFAEKLFF
d_gene: -; j_gene: TRBJ2-7; v_gene: TRBV27; CDR3aa: CASKEARHLYEQYF
d_gene: TRBD2; j_gene: TRBJ2-3; v_gene: TRBV9; CDR3aa: CASSVGVAGITDTQYF